The 23 T cell receptor beta chains below all came from one sample that was sequenced in a study of blood T cell repertoires in COVID-19. Produced via immunoSEQ multiplex PCR; TCRdb's table is partial and in-frame only. This sample has roughly 85,000 clones, with just over 85% found just once. The material sequenced was peripheral blood. The receptors shown here come from a middle-aged man with active or convalescent COVID-19.

The gene calls are TRBV6-1 and TRBJ2-7; TRBD1 agrees at 8 bases. The V and J ends lost 2 bases and 5 bases, in that order; junction bases with no gene match: 8. The germline V gene encodes CDR1 MNHNS and CDR2 SASEGT. The CDR3 is made up of 15 amino acids. CDR3 coding DNA: TGTGCCAGCAGTGAAAGGAAGGACAGGGTCCACGAGCAGTACTTC. Translated, it gives CASSERKDRVHEQYF.

The chain employs TRBV18 and TRBJ1-1; weak D call: TRBD1 (5 bases). V was cut by 3 bases and J by 11 bases, with 13 bases left in between. CDR1 is KGHSH and CDR2 is LQKENI in the germline V gene. CDR3 length: 12 residues. The CDR3 nucleotides are TGTGCCAGCTCACCGGCCGGAGGGGATGCTTTCTTT. Translation: CASSPAGGDAFF.

The chain carries TRBV27 and TRBJ2-7, with 8 bases identical to TRBD2. The CDR3 sequence is 16 residues long. V was pared by 2 bases and J by 2 bases, with 8 bases of the junction left unmatched. The V gene's germline CDR1 is MNHEY and CDR2 SMNVEV (reference sequence). In nucleotides, the CDR3 is TGTGCCAGCAGTTTAGCGGGGGGCGATAGCGCCTACGAGCAGTACTTC. This codes for CASSLAGGDSAYEQYF.

J is TRBJ2-3 and V is TRBV12-3 or TRBV12-4; no firm D call. V lost 6 bases and J lost 0, with 7 bases in between. The CDR3 is 13 residues long. This CDR3 reads CASRAQSTDTQYF. In nucleotides, the CDR3 is TGTGCCAGCAGAGCACAGAGCACAGATACGCAGTATTTT.

This clone was recorded once. J is TRBJ1-6 and V is TRBV7-6, with 10 positions matching TRBD1. Trimming cost V 1 base and J 10 bases; bases outside gene matches: 4. The CDR3 is 15 amino acids. Germline loops: CDR1 SGHVS, CDR2 FNYEAQ. CDR3 in amino acids: CASSLGQGAGSPLHF. CDR3 in DNA: TGTGCCAGCAGCTTAGGACAGGGGGCCGGATCACCCCTCCACTTT.

The V call is TRBV27, the J call TRBJ1-1; maybe TRBD1 (6 bases). CDR1 MNHEY and CDR2 SMNVEV come from the germline V gene (reference sequence). The V gene lost 0 bases and the J gene lost 1 base, with 9 bases spanning the gap. The CDR3 extends over 15 amino acids. The CDR3 DNA reads TGTGCCAGCAGTTTATCAGGCAGGGGGAACACTGAAGCTTTCTTT. It encodes CASSLSGRGNTEAFF.

The V gene is TRBV4-2, the J gene TRBJ1-1; perhaps TRBD1 as D (5 bases). The V and J ends lost 1 base and 1 base respectively, with 16 bases between them. CDR3 size: 17 residues. The V gene's germline CDR1 is LGHNA and CDR2 YNFKEQ. DNA for the CDR3: TGTGCCAGCAGCCAAGGGTCGGCGGGACCGAGGAACACTGAAGCTTTCTTT. It specifies CASSQGSAGPRNTEAFF.

V and J are TRBV7-4 and TRBJ2-5; the D gene is possibly TRBD2 (5 bases). Trimming shortened V by 2 bases and J by 0 bases, and 16 bases separated the two germline ends. CDR3 size: 17 residues. Germline CDR1 and CDR2: SGHVT and SQSDAQ. The CDR3 loop reads CASSLKPAVIHQETQYF. Written as DNA, the CDR3 is TGTGCCAGCAGCTTAAAGCCAGCGGTGATCCACCAAGAGACCCAGTACTTC.

This clone has more than one count but fewer than ten. This chain joins TRBV11-2 and TRBJ1-5; D might be TRBD1 (5 bases). The ends were cut back, 6 bases at V and 6 bases at J, with 15 bases in the middle. The CDR3 covers 14 residues. Per germline, CDR1 SGHAT and CDR2 FQNNGV. The DNA of the CDR3 is TGTGCCAGCAGTCAGGGCGGGGTGGGTCAGCCCCAGCATTTT. Its translation is CASSQGGVGQPQHF.

This chain connects TRBV5-1 to TRBJ2-7, with 7 bases matching TRBD1. The CDR3 has 17 residues. Germline V gives CDR1 SGHRS, CDR2 YFSETQ. Trimming at V came to 0 bases and at J to 6 bases, leaving 15 bases not matched to a gene. The CDR3, as DNA: TGCGCCAGCAGCTTGGATATCTGGGACAGACTTACGGTCGAGCAGTACTTC. Residues: CASSLDIWDRLTVEQYF.

This sequence joins TRBV6-5 and TRBJ1-1; D may be TRBD1 (5 bases). The CDR3 is made up of 13 amino acids. V was shortened by 5 bases and J by 3 bases, with 10 bases between the two germline ends. Germline loops: CDR1 MNHEY, CDR2 SVGAGI. In DNA, the CDR3 is TGTGCCAGCAGTAGACGGGGGGACACTGAAGCTTTCTTT. Its protein product is CASSRRGDTEAFF.

V is TRBV3-1 (or the pseudogene TRBV3-2) and J is TRBJ2-7, with 7 bases identical to TRBD2. The CDR3 contains 14 residues. The junction had 13 bases not matched to a gene; V was cut back by 10 bases and J by 4 bases. Per germline, CDR1 LGHDT and CDR2 YNNKEL (reference sequence). CDR3 sequence reads: CATRPAGEGYEQYF. DNA for the CDR3: TGTGCCACCCGACCCGCGGGAGAAGGGTACGAGCAGTACTTC.

The rearrangement links TRBV10-3 to TRBJ2-2, with TRBD1 matching over 9 bases. V gave up 8 bases and J gave up 2 bases; unmatched junction bases: 9. Germline CDR1 ENHRY, CDR2 SYGVKD. The CDR3 loop spans 16 amino acids. This CDR3 reads CAIGGRGQGNTGELFF. The CDR3 nucleotides are TGTGCCATCGGGGGTAGGGGACAGGGAAACACCGGGGAGCTGTTTTTT.

J is TRBJ2-3 and V is TRBV10-2; 9 bases are shared with TRBD2. Germline CDR1 reads WSHSY; CDR2 reads SAAADI. V was pared by 4 bases and J by 3 bases, with 5 bases of the junction left unmatched. The CDR3 is 15 amino acids. The CDR3 DNA reads as TGCGCCAGCAGTGTTGCGGGAGGGCAAACAGATACGCAGTATTTT. This sequence encodes CASSVAGGQTDTQYF.

This clone was counted once. The chain couples TRBV12-3 or TRBV12-4 to TRBJ1-2, with D possibly matching TRBD1 (6 bases). V was pared by 5 bases and J by 4 bases, with 8 bases between. The CDR3 is 12 residues long. The CDR3 DNA follows: TGTGCCAGCAGTCTGGACAGCTATGGCTACACCTTC. Protein product: CASSLDSYGYTF.

J is TRBJ1-2 and V is TRBV19; TRBD1 might be the D (5 bases). The germline V and J ends were trimmed by 1 base and 5 bases, with 11 bases remaining between them. Germline lookup yields CDR1 LNHDA and CDR2 SQIVND (reference sequence). The CDR3 covers 14 residues. The CDR3 spells CASSIARERYGYTF. CDR3 coding DNA: TGTGCCAGTAGTATAGCCAGGGAAAGGTATGGCTACACCTTC.

J is TRBJ1-4 and V is TRBV4-1, with D possibly TRBD1 on 6 matching bases. In germline, CDR1 is MGHRA, CDR2 YSYEKL. The CDR3 loop spans 17 amino acids. Between the trimmed V and J ends, which lost 4 bases and 2 bases, there was a span of 17 bases. This chain's CDR3 is CASSRGHSRETNEKLFF. Here the CDR3 DNA reads TGCGCCAGCAGCCGGGGACACTCAAGGGAGACTAATGAAAAACTGTTTTTT.

The chain has TRBV7-8 and TRBJ1-4; no definite D call. The CDR3 consists of 15 residues. CDR1 and CDR2 from the germline V gene are SGHVS and FQNEAQ. V dropped 1 base and J dropped 8 bases, with 14 bases sitting between them. The CDR3 bases are TGTGCCAGCAGCTTAGTGGCGGGTAATGGCGAAAAACTGTTTTTT. Amino acids: CASSLVAGNGEKLFF. The full variable domain, in which reference TRBV7-8 and TRBJ1-4 provide the parts outside the CDR3, is GAGVSQSPRYKVAKRGQDVALRCDPISGHVSLFWYQQALGQGPEFLTYFQNEAQLDKSGLPSDRFFAERPEGSVSTLKIQRTQQEDSAVYLCASSLVAGNGEKLFFGSGTQLSVL.

The sample holds one count of this clone. The chain employs TRBV29-1 and TRBJ1-1; D is perhaps TRBD1 (6 bases). The CDR3 consists of 13 residues. V was pared by 7 bases and J by 2 bases, with 14 bases between. Germline assignment: CDR1 SQVTM and CDR2 ANQGSEA. In nucleotides, the CDR3 is TGCAGCGAGACCGACAGGAGCAACACTGAAGCTTTCTTT. Translated: CSETDRSNTEAFF.

This clone was counted a few times. The chain links TRBV2 to TRBJ2-4; TRBD1 matches 7 bases. The trim removed 5 bases at V and 6 bases at J, leaving 10 bases unmatched. CDR3 length: 15 residues. The germline gives CDR1 SNHLY, CDR2 FYNNEI. This chain's CDR3 is CASSYSTGVGNIQYF. For the CDR3, the DNA is TGTGCCAGCAGTTACTCTACAGGGGTAGGAAACATTCAGTACTTC.

V gene TRBV7-9 combines with J gene TRBJ2-1, with D tentatively TRBD2 (6 bases). Trimming shortened V by 7 bases and J by 1 base, and 14 bases separated the two germline ends. The CDR3 length is 15 residues. Germline V gene sequence: CDR1 SEHNR, CDR2 FQNEAQ (reference sequence). The CDR3, as DNA: TGTGCCAGCATCATGGGGCGGGGTTCCTACAATGAGCAGTTCTTC. Its translation: CASIMGRGSYNEQFF.

The rearrangement joins TRBV29-1 to TRBJ2-5; possible D gene TRBD2, 5 bases. The V end was cut by 7 bases, the J end by 7 bases, with 16 bases between. This CDR3 region has 12 residues. Germline V CDR1 and CDR2: SQVTM, ANQGSEA. The CDR3 here is CSALEGPGTQYF. CDR3 coding DNA: TGCAGCGCCCTCGAGGGTCCGGGGACCCAGTACTTC.

V is TRBV30 and J is TRBJ2-5; 8 bases agree with TRBD2. CDR1 GTSNPN and CDR2 SVGIG come from the germline V gene (reference sequence). The CDR3 covers 15 residues. V was clipped by 2 bases and J by 9 bases; unmatched bases: 14. CDR3 region: CAWSWVAGKPGAQYF. CDR3 nucleotides: TGTGCCTGGAGTTGGGTAGCGGGAAAGCCCGGGGCCCAGTACTTC. The variable domain in full, with the rest retrieved from reference TRBV30 and TRBJ2-5, is SQTIHQWPATLVQPVGSPLSLECTVEGTSNPNLYWYRQAAGRGLQLLFYSVGIGQISSEVPQNLSASRPQDRQFILSSKKLLLSDSGFYLCAWSWVAGKPGAQYFGPGTRLLVL.